This T cell receptor beta chain emerged from a study of OX40 agonist ivuxolimab in advanced cancers. Study as a whole: Three dose-escalation patients had partial responses: one with hepatocellular carcinoma and two with cutaneous melanoma. General study points: Some nonresponders also had low normalized T-cell clonal expansion.

The table came from immunoSEQ multiplex PCR; TCRdb's copy has only in-frame clones and leaves some out. The profile shows 90,000 or so clones, about 91% of them singletons. Germline-derived CDR1 and CDR2 are MDHEN and SYDVKM. This CDR3 has 14 residues. Unmatched junction bases numbered 11, after V lost 7 bases and J lost 7 bases. A note on this clone: The antigen is unknown.

Sequenced material: CD4+ or CD8+ T cells sorted from blood, taken in a trial of the OX40 agonist ivuxolimab. The sequence came from an adult with an advanced solid tumor such as melanoma, head and neck, liver or kidney cancer. The rearrangement joins TRBV28 to TRBJ2-7, with 9 bases that match TRBD1. The CDR3 nucleotides are TGTGCCAGCACGGCCGGGACAGGGCCGGGGGAGCAGTACTTC. Translating it yields CASTAGTGPGEQYF.